Below, one T cell receptor beta chain is given with its context. CDR1 SNHLY and CDR2 FYNNEI come from the germline V gene. Trimming pared 4 bases from V and 1 base from J, leaving 5 bases between. CDR3 length: 13 residues. These data are taken from a study of control samples from healthy donors and cancer patients. Data came from immunoSEQ multiplex PCR; TCRdb stores just in-frame clones and leaves some out. Of 20,000 to 30,000 clones listed, 75% to 90% are singletons. The clonotype originates from a man aged 60-69 years with colorectal cancer. The sample was PBMCs. V and J are TRBV2 and TRBJ1-5; D gene uncertain. CDR3 sequence reads: CASSVRSNQPQHF. In nucleotides, the CDR3 is TGTGCCAGCAGTGTAAGGAGCAATCAGCCCCAGCATTTT.